A selection of T cell receptor beta chains follows, all from one sample in a study of blood T cell repertoires in COVID-19. Clones were sequenced by immunoSEQ multiplex PCR, and TCRdb holds only the in-frame ones, with some missing. The profile shows 210,000 or so clones, 80% to 90% of them singletons. Sequencing was carried out using peripheral blood. These TCRs come from an elderly woman with active or convalescent COVID-19. Both conserved end residues are part of each CDR3. D genes are given only for firm matches. The size of a clone is reported for some rows only, either as once, few or many, or as a class for expanded clones.

J gene | clone size | D gene | V gene | CDR3 DNA | CDR3 protein
TRBJ2-2 | NA | TRBD2 | TRBV15 | TGTGCCACCAGCAGAGTTGGGGGACTAGCGGGGGTTAGCACCGGGGAGCTGTTTTTT | CATSRVGGLAGVSTGELFF
TRBJ2-3 | NA | NA | TRBV6-5 | TGTGCCAGCAGTCCCAACACAGATACGCAGTATTTT | CASSPNTDTQYF
TRBJ1-4 | NA | NA | TRBV5-1 | TGCGCCAGCAGCTTCAACGGACAGCGACTGGGGGAAAAACTGTTTTTT | CASSFNGQRLGEKLFF
TRBJ1-1 | NA | NA | TRBV7-9 | TGTGCCAGCAGCTTCACCCAAGGGGGGGGTGAAGCTTTCTTT | CASSFTQGGGEAFF
TRBJ2-2 | NA | TRBD2 | TRBV10-3 | TGTGCCACAGGGACTAGCGGGGCCACCGGGGAGCTGTTTTTT | CATGTSGATGELFF
TRBJ2-5 | NA | NA | TRBV4-2 | TGTGCCAGCAGCCAAGACGAGGGGGGGCCGAGGGAGACCCAGTACTTC | CASSQDEGGPRETQYF
TRBJ2-7 | NA | TRBD2 | TRBV11-3 | TGTGCCAGCAGCCAGCAATGGGAGGGCTACGAGCAGTACTTC | CASSQQWEGYEQYF
TRBJ1-6 | NA | NA | TRBV4-3 | TGCGCCAGCAGCCGGGGAGGAGTATATAATTCACCCCTCCACTTT | CASSRGGVYNSPLHF
TRBJ2-5 | NA | NA | TRBV7-3 | TGTGCCAGCAGCTTAACGTTAAACAGGGAAGGGGAGACCCAGTACTTC | CASSLTLNREGETQYF
TRBJ2-7 | NA | NA | TRBV4-3 | TGCGCCAGCAGCCAAGGTCTACTCCGAGCGGACTCCTACGAGCAGTACTTC | CASSQGLLRADSYEQYF
TRBJ1-2 | NA | NA | TRBV6-5 | TGTGCCAGCAGTCCTGGGCAGCCTGCCTATGGCTACACCTTC | CASSPGQPAYGYTF
TRBJ2-1 | NA | NA | TRBV28 | TGTGCCAGCAGTTCGGGGCAGGGACTTTATTACAATGAGCAGTTCTTC | CASSSGQGLYYNEQFF
TRBJ2-1 | NA | TRBD1 | TRBV6-2/TRBV6-3 | TGTGCCAGCAGTTACCGCCGGGACAGGGGAGACAATGAGCAGTTCTTC | CASSYRRDRGDNEQFF
TRBJ2-7 | NA | NA | TRBV28 | TGTGCCAGCAGTTTGCCACGGGATCTAGCCGTCTACGAGCAGTACTTC | CASSLPRDLAVYEQYF
TRBJ1-6 | NA | NA | TRBV7-2 | TGTGCCAGCAGCTCCCGACAGGCGCATAATTCACCCCTCCACTTT | CASSSRQAHNSPLHF
TRBJ1-2 | once | TRBD1 | TRBV4-1 | TGCGCCAGCAGCCAAGATCTTGCTGGTCCGGGACAGGGGGTTGACTATGGCTACACCTTC | CASSQDLAGPGQGVDYGYTF
TRBJ2-1 | NA | NA | TRBV14 | TGTGCCAGCAGCCTTAAGCGCCTAGCCGTAAGACCCAATGAGCAGTTCTTC | CASSLKRLAVRPNEQFF
TRBJ2-7 | NA | TRBD2 | TRBV7-3 | TGTGCCAGCAGCCACAAGCCCCAGAAAGCGGGGCCGCTATACGAGCAGTACTTC | CASSHKPQKAGPLYEQYF
TRBJ2-7 | NA | TRBD1 | TRBV5-6 | TGTGCCAGCAGCTCAAGGGGGACAGGGGTAAACGAGCAGTACTTC | CASSSRGTGVNEQYF
TRBJ2-3 | NA | NA | TRBV4-1 | TGCGCCAGCCAGCGGACCAAATCCACCATGGATACGCAGTATTTT | CASQRTKSTMDTQYF
TRBJ2-3 | few | NA | TRBV6-6 | TGTGCCAGCAGTTACGCACGGGGAAGAGGGACAGATACGCAGTATTTT | CASSYARGRGTDTQYF
TRBJ2-7 | NA | NA | TRBV11-2 | TGTGCCAGCAGCTTAGTCGGGACACAGCCCTACGAGCAGTACTTC | CASSLVGTQPYEQYF
TRBJ2-2 | NA | TRBD1 | TRBV2 | TGTGCCAGCAGATGGACAGGGTCCACCGGGGAGCTGTTTTTT | CASRWTGSTGELFF
TRBJ1-1 | NA | TRBD1 | TRBV6-5 | TGTGCCAGCACCCACACGGACAGGGAAGCTTTCTTT | CASTHTDREAFF
TRBJ1-4 | once | NA | TRBV2 | TGTGCCAGCCGGGTCTATTCGAATGAAAAACTGTTTTTT | CASRVYSNEKLFF
TRBJ2-1 | NA | NA | TRBV6-1 | TGTGCCAGCAGTGGCGAGACAAAGACTAATGGGAATGAGCAGTTCTTC | CASSGETKTNGNEQFF
TRBJ1-3 | NA | TRBD1 | TRBV7-2 | TGTGCCAGCAGCTCAAGACAGGGGGCAGGAAACACCATATATTTT | CASSSRQGAGNTIYF
TRBJ2-1 | NA | NA | TRBV7-9 | TGTGCCAGCAGCTCCCCGAGAGGACAGTCCTACAATGAGCAGTTCTTC | CASSSPRGQSYNEQFF
TRBJ1-5 | few | NA | TRBV24-1 | TGTGCCACCAGTGATTCCGGGGGTAACAATCAGCCCCAGCATTTT | CATSDSGGNNQPQHF